The clone carrying this T cell receptor (beta chain) was picked up many times. This sample is drawn from a study of regulatory T cells in long-lasting Graves disease. The time point: newly diagnosed GD, antithyroid drugs for less than 3 months. Researchers made the TCR library from RNA that was extracted from PBMCs. Nine milliliters of peripheral blood were taken and placed in EDTA tubes. The CDR3 is made up of 12 amino acids. Per the germline V gene, CDR1 is ENHRY and CDR2 is SYGVKD. With 0 bases removed from V and 4 bases from J, the gap between germline ends came to 4 bases. Researchers made TCR beta libraries by using iRepertoire HTBI primers and running Arm-PCR on CDR3 regions. TCRdb re-called the multiplex PCR reads with MiXCR, one entry per CDR3 protein. The repertoire has about 320,000 distinct CDR3 sequences, approximately 20% of them found once; the top ten carry more than 35%.

The TCR originated in a female donor with Graves disease. The specimen comprised peripheral blood mononuclear cells (PBMCs), sampled at new diagnosis, from a patient treated with antithyroid drugs. The J gene is TRBJ2-7, the V gene TRBV10-3; D not resolved. CDR3 protein: CAISESEYEQYF. CDR3 DNA sequence: TGTGCCATCAGTGAGTCTGAGTACGAGCAGTACTTC.